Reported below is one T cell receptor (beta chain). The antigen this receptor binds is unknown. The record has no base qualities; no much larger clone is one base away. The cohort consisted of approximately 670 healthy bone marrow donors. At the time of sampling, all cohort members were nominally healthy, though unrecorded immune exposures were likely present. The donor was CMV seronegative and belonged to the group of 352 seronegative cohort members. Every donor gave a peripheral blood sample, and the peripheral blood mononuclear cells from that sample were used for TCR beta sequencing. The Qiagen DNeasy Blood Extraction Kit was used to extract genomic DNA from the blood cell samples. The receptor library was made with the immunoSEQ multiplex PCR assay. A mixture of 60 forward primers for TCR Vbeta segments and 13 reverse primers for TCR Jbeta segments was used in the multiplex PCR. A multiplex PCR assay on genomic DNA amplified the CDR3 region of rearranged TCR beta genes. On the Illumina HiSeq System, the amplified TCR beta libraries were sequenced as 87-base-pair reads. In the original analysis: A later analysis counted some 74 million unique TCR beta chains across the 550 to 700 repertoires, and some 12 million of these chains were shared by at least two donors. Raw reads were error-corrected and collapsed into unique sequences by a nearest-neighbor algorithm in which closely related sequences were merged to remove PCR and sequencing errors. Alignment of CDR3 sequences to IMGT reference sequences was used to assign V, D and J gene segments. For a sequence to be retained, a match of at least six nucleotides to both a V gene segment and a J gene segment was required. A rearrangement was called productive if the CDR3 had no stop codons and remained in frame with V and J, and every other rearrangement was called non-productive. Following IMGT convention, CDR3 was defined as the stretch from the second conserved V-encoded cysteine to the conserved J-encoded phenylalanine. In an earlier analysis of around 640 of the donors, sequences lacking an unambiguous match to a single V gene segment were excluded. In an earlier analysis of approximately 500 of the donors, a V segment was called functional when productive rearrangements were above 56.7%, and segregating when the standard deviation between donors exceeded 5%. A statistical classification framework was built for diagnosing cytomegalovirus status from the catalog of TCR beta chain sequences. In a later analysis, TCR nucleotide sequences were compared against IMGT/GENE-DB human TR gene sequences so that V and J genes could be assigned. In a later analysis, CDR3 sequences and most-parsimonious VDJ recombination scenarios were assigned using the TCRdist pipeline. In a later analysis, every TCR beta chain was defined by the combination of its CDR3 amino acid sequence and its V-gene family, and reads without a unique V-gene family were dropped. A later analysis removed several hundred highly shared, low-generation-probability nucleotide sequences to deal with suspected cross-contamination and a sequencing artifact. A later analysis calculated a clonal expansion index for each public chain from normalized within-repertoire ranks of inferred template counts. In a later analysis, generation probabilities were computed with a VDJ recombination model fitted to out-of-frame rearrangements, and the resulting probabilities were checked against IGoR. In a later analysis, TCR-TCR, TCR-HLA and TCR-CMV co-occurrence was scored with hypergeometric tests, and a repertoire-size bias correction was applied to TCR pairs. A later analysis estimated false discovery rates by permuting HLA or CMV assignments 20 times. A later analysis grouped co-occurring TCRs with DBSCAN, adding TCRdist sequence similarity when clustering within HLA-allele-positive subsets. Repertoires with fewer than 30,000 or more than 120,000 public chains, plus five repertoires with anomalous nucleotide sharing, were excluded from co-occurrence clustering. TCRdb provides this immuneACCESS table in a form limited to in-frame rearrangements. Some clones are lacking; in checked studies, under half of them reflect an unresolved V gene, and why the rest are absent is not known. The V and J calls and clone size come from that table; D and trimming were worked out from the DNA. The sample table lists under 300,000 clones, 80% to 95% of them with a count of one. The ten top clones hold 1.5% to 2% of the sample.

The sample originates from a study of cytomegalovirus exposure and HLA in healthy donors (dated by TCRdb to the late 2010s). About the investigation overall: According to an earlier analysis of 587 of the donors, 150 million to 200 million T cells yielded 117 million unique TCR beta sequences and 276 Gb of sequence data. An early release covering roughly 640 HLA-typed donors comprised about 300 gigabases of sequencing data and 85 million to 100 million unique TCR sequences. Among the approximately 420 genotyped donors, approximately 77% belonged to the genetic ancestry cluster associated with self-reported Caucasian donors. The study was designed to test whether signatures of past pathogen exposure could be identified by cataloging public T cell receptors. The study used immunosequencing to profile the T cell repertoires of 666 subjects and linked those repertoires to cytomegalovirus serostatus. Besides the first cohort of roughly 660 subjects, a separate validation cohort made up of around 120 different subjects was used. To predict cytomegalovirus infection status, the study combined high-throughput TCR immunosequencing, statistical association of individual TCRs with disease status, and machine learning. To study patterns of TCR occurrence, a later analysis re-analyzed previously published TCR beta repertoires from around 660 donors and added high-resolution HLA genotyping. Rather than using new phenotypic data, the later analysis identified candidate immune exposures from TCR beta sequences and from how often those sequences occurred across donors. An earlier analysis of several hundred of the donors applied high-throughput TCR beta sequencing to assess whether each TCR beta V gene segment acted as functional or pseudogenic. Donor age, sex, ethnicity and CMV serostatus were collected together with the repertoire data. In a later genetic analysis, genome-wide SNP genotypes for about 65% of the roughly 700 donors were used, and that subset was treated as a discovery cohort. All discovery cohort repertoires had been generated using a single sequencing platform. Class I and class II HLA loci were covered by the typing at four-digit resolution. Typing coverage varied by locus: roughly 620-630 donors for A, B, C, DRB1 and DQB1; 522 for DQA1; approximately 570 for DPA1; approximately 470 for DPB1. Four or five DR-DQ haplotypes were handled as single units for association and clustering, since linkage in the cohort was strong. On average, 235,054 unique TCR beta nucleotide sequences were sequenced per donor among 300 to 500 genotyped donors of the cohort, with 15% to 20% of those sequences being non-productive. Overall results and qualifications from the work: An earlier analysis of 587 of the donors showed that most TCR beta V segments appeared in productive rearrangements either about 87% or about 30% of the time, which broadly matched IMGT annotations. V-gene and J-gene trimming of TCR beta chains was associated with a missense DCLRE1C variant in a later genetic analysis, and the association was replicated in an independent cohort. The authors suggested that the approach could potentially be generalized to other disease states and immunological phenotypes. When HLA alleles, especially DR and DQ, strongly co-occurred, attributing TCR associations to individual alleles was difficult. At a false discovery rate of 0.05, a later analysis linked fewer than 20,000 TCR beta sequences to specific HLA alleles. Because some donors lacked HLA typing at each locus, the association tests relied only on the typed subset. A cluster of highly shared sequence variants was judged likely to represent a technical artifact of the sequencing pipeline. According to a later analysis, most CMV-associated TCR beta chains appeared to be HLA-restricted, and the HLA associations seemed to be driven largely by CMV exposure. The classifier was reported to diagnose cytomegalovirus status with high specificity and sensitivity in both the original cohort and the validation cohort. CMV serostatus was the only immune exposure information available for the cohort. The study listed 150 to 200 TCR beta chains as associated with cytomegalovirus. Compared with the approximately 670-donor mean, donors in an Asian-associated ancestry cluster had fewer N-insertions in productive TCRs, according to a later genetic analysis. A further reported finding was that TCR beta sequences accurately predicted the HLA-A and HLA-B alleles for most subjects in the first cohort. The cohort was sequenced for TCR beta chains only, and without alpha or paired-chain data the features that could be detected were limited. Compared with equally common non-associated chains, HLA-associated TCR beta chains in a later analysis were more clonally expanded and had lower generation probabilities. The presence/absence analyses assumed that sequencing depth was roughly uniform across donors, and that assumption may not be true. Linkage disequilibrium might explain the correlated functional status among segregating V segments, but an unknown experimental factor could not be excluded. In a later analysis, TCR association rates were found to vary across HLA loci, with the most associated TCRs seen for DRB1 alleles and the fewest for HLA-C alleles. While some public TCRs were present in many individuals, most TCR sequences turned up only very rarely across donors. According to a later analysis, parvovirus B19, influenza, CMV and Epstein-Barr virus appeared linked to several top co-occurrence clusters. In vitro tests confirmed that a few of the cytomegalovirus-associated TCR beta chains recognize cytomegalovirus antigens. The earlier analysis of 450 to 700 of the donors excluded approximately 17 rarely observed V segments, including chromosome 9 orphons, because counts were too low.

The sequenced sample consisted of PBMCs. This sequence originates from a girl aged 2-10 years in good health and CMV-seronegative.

The base sequence is TGTGCCAGCAGCCCGGACAGGGGGCGGAACGAGCAGTACTTC. This translates into CASSPDRGRNEQYF. Here the chain combines TRBV11-2 and TRBJ2-7; 11 of the junction bases match TRBD1. Counted from cysteine to phenylalanine, this CDR3 has 14 amino acids. Left in the record is the CDR3 DNA by itself, 42 bases read in frame from the first base. For this chain, trimming is 5 bases at the V end and 5 bases at the J end, and the number of junction bases without a gene match is 5. CDR1 is given as SGHAT and CDR2 as FQNNGV, both from the germline V gene.